The text below deals with one T cell receptor beta chain. The data are from a study of shared clonotypes between healthy human individuals. At the level of the study: The cohort had two women and a few men, ages 18 to 49.

Trimming removed 0 bases from V and 5 bases from J, with 11 bases in between. CDR3 length: 14 residues. Germline CDR1 SGDLS, CDR2 YYNGEE. Only in-frame clones appear in the TCRdb table, and some are missing; sequencing was by immunoSEQ multiplex PCR. This table holds roughly 810,000 clones, 96% found once. CD45RO negativity and positive selection for CCR7 defined naive CD8 cells, a population that excluded terminally differentiated effector memory CD45RA+ cells. The sequence was collected from a man aged 25 to 45 in good health. The chain links TRBV9 to TRBJ1-1, with D possibly TRBD1 on 5 matching bases. The material sequenced was naive CD8+ T cells sorted from blood. CDR3 protein: CASSVEQGSTEAFF. The CDR3 DNA follows: TGTGCCAGCAGCGTAGAGCAGGGTTCGACTGAAGCTTTCTTT.